The rows below give T cell receptor beta chains drawn from one sample of a study of regulatory T cells in long-lasting Graves disease. One entry per CDR3 protein results from TCRdb running MiXCR on the multiplex PCR reads. This table has a few hundred thousand distinct CDR3 sequences, over 20% appearing once. The sample in question was peripheral blood mononuclear cells (PBMCs), obtained at new diagnosis, from a patient treated with antithyroid drugs. The receptors were sampled from a female donor with Graves disease. Each CDR3 is given with its conserved first and last residue. The D gene is left open where the match is weak. Clone size is given for some rows only: seen once, a few or many times, or a class if the clone is expanded.

abundance | d_gene | j_gene | v_gene | CDR3nt | CDR3aa
many | NA | TRBJ1-3 | TRBV12-3/TRBV12-4 | TGTGGTGCGGGCAGGGGATCTGGAAACACCATATATTTT | CGAGRGSGNTIYF
many | TRBD1 | TRBJ2-3 | TRBV11-2 | TGTGCCAGCAGCCACCAGGGGGCAGGATCCACAGATACGCAGTATTTT | CASSHQGAGSTDTQYF
many | TRBD1 | TRBJ2-7 | TRBV19 | TGTGCCAGTACCGAAAGGACAGGGAACTACGAGCAGTACTTC | CASTERTGNYEQYF
many | TRBD2 | TRBJ2-2 | TRBV7-2 | TGTGCCAGCAGCTTAGTAGTCGGACTAGCGGTCACCGGGGAGCTGTTTTTT | CASSLVVGLAVTGELFF
many | TRBD1 | TRBJ2-7 | TRBV14 | TGTGCCAGCAGCCAATTCGCCGGGACAGGGCTCTACGAGCAGTACTTC | CASSQFAGTGLYEQYF
NA | NA | TRBJ2-3 | TRBV12-3/TRBV12-4 | TGTGCCAGCAGTTCGGGGGCGGAAGATACGCAGTATTTT | CASSSGAEDTQYF
few | NA | TRBJ1-2 | TRBV5-1 | TGCGCCAGCAGCCAGGACGGATCCTCTGGGGGTGGCTACACCTTC | CASSQDGSSGGGYTF
many | NA | TRBJ2-7 | TRBV6-1 | TGTGCCAGCAGAACGGCCGCGCCCTACGAGCAGTACTTC | CASRTAAPYEQYF
many | TRBD1 | TRBJ1-5 | TRBV4-2 | TGTGCCAGCAGCCAAGGAGGGGGCGAGTTTCAGCCCCAGCATTTT | CASSQGGGEFQPQHF
many | NA | TRBJ2-3 | TRBV2 | TGTGCCAGCAAGGGTTCAGGGGGCACAGATACGCAGTATTTT | CASKGSGGTDTQYF
few | NA | TRBJ1-6 | TRBV27 | TGTGCCAGCAGTCTTCTACCGGGACCCCTCCACTTT | CASSLLPGPLHF
many | NA | TRBJ2-5 | TRBV6-9 | TGTGCCAGCAGTTCCCCAACGAGAGGTAGTCGGAAGACCCAGTACTTC | CASSSPTRGSRKTQYF
many | TRBD1 | TRBJ1-1 | TRBV7-2 | TGTGCCAGCAGCTTGCAGACAGGGTCCACTGAAGCTTTCTTT | CASSLQTGSTEAFF
many | TRBD1 | TRBJ2-5 | TRBV6-1 | TGTGCCAGCAGCCCAACCGGGACAGCCAGGACCCAGTACTTC | CASSPTGTARTQYF
NA | NA | TRBJ2-3 | TRBV20-1 | TGCAGTGCGGGGAAGGACTCTAGCACAGATACGCAGTATTTT | CSAGKDSSTDTQYF
many | NA | TRBJ1-1 | TRBV11-2 | TGTGCCAGCAGCCGCGACAGTCTCAACACTGAAGCTTTCTTT | CASSRDSLNTEAFF
many | NA | TRBJ2-2 | TRBV5-5 | TGTGCCAGCAGCTTGTTTGAGCCCGGGGAGCTGTTTTTT | CASSLFEPGELFF
NA | TRBD2 | TRBJ2-2 | TRBV19 | TGTGCCAGTAGCCGACTAGCCGGGCCCAGCACCGGGGAGCTGTTTTTT | CASSRLAGPSTGELFF
NA | TRBD1 | TRBJ1-1 | TRBV28 | TGTGCCAGCAGTCCACCCGGGACAGTTTCGGTCGTTATCTTT | CASSPPGTVSVVIF
many | NA | TRBJ2-5 | TRBV29-1 | TGCAGCGTTCGGGAGTCAGAGACCCAGTACTTC | CSVRESETQYF
many | NA | TRBJ1-1 | TRBV9 | TGTGCCAGCAGCGTAGCTAGGGAAAACACTGAAGCTTTCTTT | CASSVARENTEAFF
many | NA | TRBJ1-6 | TRBV2 | TGTGCCAGCCTTATAGACAGGAATTCACCCCTCCACTTT | CASLIDRNSPLHF
many | TRBD1 | TRBJ2-4 | TRBV6-2/TRBV6-3 | TGTGCCAGCAGTTGGACAGGAAAAAACATTCAGTACTTC | CASSWTGKNIQYF
NA | TRBD2 | TRBJ2-5 | TRBV6-2/TRBV6-3 | TGTGCCAGCAATGGACTAGCGGGAGCGAGGGAGACCCAGTACTTC | CASNGLAGARETQYF
NA | NA | TRBJ1-4 | TRBV6-1 | TGTGCCGGCAGGGAGACCGTGGGGGAAAAACTGTTTTTT | CAGRETVGEKLFF
many | NA | TRBJ2-7 | TRBV7-9 | TGTGCCAGCAGCTTAGCCGGGGTTACCTACGAGCAGTACTTC | CASSLAGVTYEQYF
NA | TRBD1 | TRBJ2-3 | TRBV7-3 | TGTGCCAGCAGCTTTTTCGCGACAGGGTTTTGTCCGCCCGACGGGGCGCAGTATTTT | CASSFFATGFCPPDGAQYF
many | TRBD2 | TRBJ2-7 | TRBV6-1 | TGTGCCAGCCTCGGGACTAGTAACTACGAGCAGTACTTC | CASLGTSNYEQYF
many | TRBD2 | TRBJ2-1 | TRBV15 | TGTGCCACCAGCAGAGAACCTAGCGGGAGAGAAGGCTCCTACAATGAGCAGTTCTTC | CATSREPSGREGSYNEQFF
NA | NA | TRBJ2-1 | TRBV2 | TGTGCCAGCAGTGACTCGATGATAATGGGGGCCGTTGGGCAGTTCTTC | CASSDSMIMGAVGQFF
many | NA | TRBJ2-7 | TRBV2 | TGTGCCAGCAGTATCCCCGGTTACGAGCAGTACTTC | CASSIPGYEQYF
many | NA | TRBJ1-1 | TRBV5-1 | TGCGCCAGCAGCTCGACGGTCATGAACACTGAAGCTTTCTTT | CASSSTVMNTEAFF
NA | NA | TRBJ2-3 | TRBV5-6 | TGTGCCAGCAGCTTGGAGGGGGGCCCAGATACGCAGTATTTT | CASSLEGGPDTQYF
many | NA | TRBJ2-3 | TRBV28 | TGTGCCAGCAGTCTATGGGGTGCGCAGTATTTT | CASSLWGAQYF
many | TRBD1 | TRBJ1-2 | TRBV20-1 | TGCAGTGCACGGGACAGGTCATATGGCTACACCTTC | CSARDRSYGYTF
many | NA | TRBJ2-7 | TRBV24-1 | TGTGCCACCAGTGACCCCCGTGCGGGCTACGAGCAGTACTTC | CATSDPRAGYEQYF
NA | NA | TRBJ1-4 | TRBV12-5 | TGTGCTAGTGGGGACAGACCTAATGAAAAACTGTTTTTT | CASGDRPNEKLFF
NA | TRBD1 | TRBJ2-4 | TRBV13 | TGTGCCAGCTCCGACAGGGGGCGGCAGGACATTCAGTACTTC | CASSDRGRQDIQYF
many | TRBD2 | TRBJ2-2 | TRBV12-5 | TGTGCTAGTGGTTGGCAGACTAGCGAAATTTTTGCCGGGGAGCTGTTTTTT | CASGWQTSEIFAGELFF
many | TRBD2 | TRBJ2-1 | TRBV20-1 | TGCAGTGCTAGAGTCGGGACTAGCGTATACAATGAGCAGTTCTTC | CSARVGTSVYNEQFF
few | NA | TRBJ2-5 | TRBV12-3/TRBV12-4 | TGTGCCAGCAGTTTATCGGACAAGGGGGGGACCCAGTACTTC | CASSLSDKGGTQYF
NA | TRBD1 | TRBJ1-2 | TRBV20-1 | TGCAGTGCTAGAGATGAGCGACAGGGGAACTATGGCTACACCTTC | CSARDERQGNYGYTF
many | NA | TRBJ2-3 | TRBV24-1 | TGTGCCACCAGTGATCCCGAGGGAACCTTCCCAGATACGCAGTATTTT | CATSDPEGTFPDTQYF
many | TRBD1 | TRBJ2-5 | TRBV11-1 | TGTGCCAGCAGCCTTCACCGACAGGGCGCGGGAGAGACCCAGTACTTC | CASSLHRQGAGETQYF
NA | TRBD1 | TRBJ2-7 | TRBV6-1 | TGTGCCAGCACCCTAGGGACAGGGGACGCCTCGAGCTCCTGCGAGCAGTACTTC | CASTLGTGDASSSCEQYF
many | TRBD1 | TRBJ2-7 | TRBV2 | TGTGCCAGCAATGACTTGGGACAGTCCTACGAGCAGTACTTC | CASNDLGQSYEQYF
few | NA | TRBJ1-1 | TRBV6-1 | TGTGCCAGCAGTCAAATTTACAGGGCCACTGAAGCTTTCTTT | CASSQIYRATEAFF
many | TRBD1 | TRBJ1-2 | TRBV11-2 | TGTGCCAGCACCCAGGGGGTAGGGTTCTATGGCTACACCTTC | CASTQGVGFYGYTF
many | NA | TRBJ2-5 | TRBV7-9 | TGTGCCAGCAGCTTAGGGACAGTGAGAGAGACCCAGTACTTC | CASSLGTVRETQYF
many | NA | TRBJ1-5 | TRBV20-1 | TGCAGTGCTAGAGATGGGGATCAGCCCCAGCATTTT | CSARDGDQPQHF
many | NA | TRBJ1-5 | TRBV18 | TGTGCCAGCTCCATAGGGGAGGTTCGGCCCCAGCATTTT | CASSIGEVRPQHF
many | NA | TRBJ2-5 | TRBV5-4 | TGTGCCAGCAGCCCAAACCGGGGCCATGGGGAGACCCAGTACTTC | CASSPNRGHGETQYF
many | NA | TRBJ2-1 | TRBV3-1 | TGTGCCAGCAGCCGATGGGACTCGAGCTCCTACAATGAGCAGTTCTTC | CASSRWDSSSYNEQFF
few | NA | TRBJ1-4 | TRBV19 | TGTGCCAGTATGAGGACACGTAATGAAAAACTGTTTTTT | CASMRTRNEKLFF
NA | TRBD2 | TRBJ2-5 | TRBV12-3/TRBV12-4 | TGTGCCAGCAGTTCCCTCACTAGCGGGGGCGGAAGAAGAGAGACCCAGTACTTC | CASSSLTSGGGRRETQYF